The sequence of this TCR beta chain was determined in a study of regulatory T cells in long-lasting Graves disease. General study findings and limits: The work looked only at peripheral blood and did not look at thyroid tissue.

Indicated time point: persistent/refractory GD, antithyroid drugs over 5 years with positive TRAb. PBMCs were the source of the RNA used for TCR sequencing. The TCR beta library used iRepertoire HTBI primers with Arm-PCR amplification of CDR3. In the authors' workflow: Identified across the samples were over 50 TRBV segments and about 15 TRBJ segments. TCRdb called the multiplex PCR reads again in MiXCR, with one record for every CDR3 protein. These V and J calls rely on TCRdb rather than the paper's analysis. The table includes 300,000 or so distinct CDR3 sequences, around a fifth detected once. CDR1 WSHSY and CDR2 SAAADI come from the germline V gene. CDR3 length equals 13 residues. Trimming removed 8 bases at V and 0 bases at J, with 10 bases between. This clonotype occurred a few times. Its antigen remains unknown.

This specimen consisted of peripheral blood mononuclear cells (PBMCs), obtained when the disease was refractory, from a patient treated with antithyroid drugs. The V and J genes are TRBV10-2 and TRBJ1-1, with D perhaps TRBD1 (5 bases). This receptor was taken from a female donor with Graves disease. The DNA of the CDR3 is TGCGCCAGCCAGACAGCTATGAACACTGAAGCTTTCTTT. This codes for CASQTAMNTEAFF.